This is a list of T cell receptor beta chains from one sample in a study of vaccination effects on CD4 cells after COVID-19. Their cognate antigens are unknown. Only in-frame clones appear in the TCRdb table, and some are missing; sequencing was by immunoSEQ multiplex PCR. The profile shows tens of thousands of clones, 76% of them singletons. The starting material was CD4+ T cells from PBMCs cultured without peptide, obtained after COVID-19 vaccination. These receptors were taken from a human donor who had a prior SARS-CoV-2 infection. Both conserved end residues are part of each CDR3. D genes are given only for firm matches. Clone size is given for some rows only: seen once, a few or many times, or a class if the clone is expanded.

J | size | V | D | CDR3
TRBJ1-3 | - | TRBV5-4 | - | CASSLAGGNGNTIYF
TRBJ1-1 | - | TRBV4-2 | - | CASSQPTGGATEAFF
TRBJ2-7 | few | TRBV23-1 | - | CASSQSPLEFYEQYF
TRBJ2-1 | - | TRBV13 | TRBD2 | CASSPRLAGGMDEQFF
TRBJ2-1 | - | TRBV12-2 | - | CASRFRQGSFSYNEQFF
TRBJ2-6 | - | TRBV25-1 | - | CASNSGANVLTF
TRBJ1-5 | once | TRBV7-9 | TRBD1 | CASSYAGGGQPQHF
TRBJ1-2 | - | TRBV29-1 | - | CSVGSGFYGYTF
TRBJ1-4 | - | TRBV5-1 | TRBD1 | CASSLETGGGEKLFF
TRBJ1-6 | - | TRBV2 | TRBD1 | CASRGTGSSYNSPLHF
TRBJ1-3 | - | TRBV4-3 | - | CASSHPGAQGGNTIYF
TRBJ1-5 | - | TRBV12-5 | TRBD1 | CASGTGGNQPQHF
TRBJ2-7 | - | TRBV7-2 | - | CASSPPRRGYEQYF
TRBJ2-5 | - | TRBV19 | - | CASSISSGVPAWETQYF
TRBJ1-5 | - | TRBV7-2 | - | CASSLQGIGQPQHF
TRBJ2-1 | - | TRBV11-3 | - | CASSSSPWEAWYNEQFF